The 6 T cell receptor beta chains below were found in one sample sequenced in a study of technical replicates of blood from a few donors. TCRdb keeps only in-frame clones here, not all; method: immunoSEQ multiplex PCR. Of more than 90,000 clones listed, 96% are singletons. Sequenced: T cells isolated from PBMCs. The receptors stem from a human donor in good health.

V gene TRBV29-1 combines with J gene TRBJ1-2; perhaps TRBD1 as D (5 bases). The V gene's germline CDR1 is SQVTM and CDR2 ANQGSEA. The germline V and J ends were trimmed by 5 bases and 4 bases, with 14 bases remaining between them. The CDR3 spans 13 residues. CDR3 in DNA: TGCAGCGTTATTCCAGGGTTTAGCTATGGCTACACCTTC. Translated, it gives CSVIPGFSYGYTF. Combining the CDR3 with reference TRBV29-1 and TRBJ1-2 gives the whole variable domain SAVISQKPSRDICQRGTSLTIQCQVDSQVTMMFWYRQQPGQSLTLIATANQGSEATYESGFVIDKFPISRPNLTFSTLTVSNMSPEDSSIYLCSVIPGFSYGYTFGSGTRLTVV.

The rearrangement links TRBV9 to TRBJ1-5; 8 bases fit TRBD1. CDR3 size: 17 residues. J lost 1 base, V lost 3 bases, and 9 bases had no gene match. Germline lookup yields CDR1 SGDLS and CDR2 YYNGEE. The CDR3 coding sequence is TGTGCCAGCAGCGCGGGACCCGGGACAGGAAGCAATCAGCCCCAGCATTTT. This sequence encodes CASSAGPGTGSNQPQHF. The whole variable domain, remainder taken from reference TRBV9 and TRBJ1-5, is DSGVTQTPKHLITATGQRVTLRCSPRSGDLSVYWYQQSLDQGLQFLIQYYNGEERAKGNILERFSAQQFPDLHSELNLSSLELGDSALYFCASSAGPGTGSNQPQHFGDGTRLSIL.

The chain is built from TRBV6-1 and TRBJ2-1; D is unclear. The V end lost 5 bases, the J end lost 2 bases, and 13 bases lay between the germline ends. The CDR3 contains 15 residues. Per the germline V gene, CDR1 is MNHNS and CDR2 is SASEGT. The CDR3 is CASSQVAPTYNEQFF. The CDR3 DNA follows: TGTGCCAGCAGTCAGGTGGCACCGACCTACAATGAGCAGTTCTTC.

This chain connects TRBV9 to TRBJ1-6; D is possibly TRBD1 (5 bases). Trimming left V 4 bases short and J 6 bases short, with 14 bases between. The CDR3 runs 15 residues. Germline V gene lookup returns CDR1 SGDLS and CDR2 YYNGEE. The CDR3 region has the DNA TGTGCCAGCAGCTCCCGGGGGGGGGTTAATTCACCCCTCCACTTT. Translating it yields CASSSRGGVNSPLHF. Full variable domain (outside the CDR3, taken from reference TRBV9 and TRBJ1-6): DSGVTQTPKHLITATGQRVTLRCSPRSGDLSVYWYQQSLDQGLQFLIQYYNGEERAKGNILERFSAQQFPDLHSELNLSSLELGDSALYFCASSSRGGVNSPLHFGNGTRLTVT.

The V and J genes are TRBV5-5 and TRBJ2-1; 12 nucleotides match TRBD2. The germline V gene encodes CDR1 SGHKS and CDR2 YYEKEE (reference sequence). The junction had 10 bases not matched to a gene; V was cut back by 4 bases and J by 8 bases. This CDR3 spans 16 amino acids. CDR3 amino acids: CASSTWTSGKVYEQFF. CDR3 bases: TGTGCCAGCAGCACCTGGACTAGCGGGAAGGTCTATGAGCAGTTCTTC.

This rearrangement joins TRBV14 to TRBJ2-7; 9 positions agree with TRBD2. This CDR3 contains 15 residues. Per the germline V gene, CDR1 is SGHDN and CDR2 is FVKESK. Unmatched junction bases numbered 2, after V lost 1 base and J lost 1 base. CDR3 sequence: CASSQGLAESYEQYF. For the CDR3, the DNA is TGTGCCAGCAGCCAAGGACTAGCGGAGTCCTACGAGCAGTACTTC.